These 27 T cell receptor beta chains came from one sample sequenced in a study of T cell repertoires and HLA-DP antigens. Data came from immunoSEQ multiplex PCR; TCRdb stores just in-frame clones and leaves some out. Of over 60,000 clones listed, roughly 75% are singletons. Their antigen targets remain unknown. The sample taken for sequencing was CD4+ T cells from PBMCs. Receptors originate from a man in his sixties in good health and CMV-seronegative.

This clone was counted a few times. The V call is TRBV11-2, the J call TRBJ2-1; the D is unclear. The V gene's germline CDR1 is SGHAT and CDR2 FQNNGV. V gave up 1 base and J gave up 15 bases, with 13 bases separating them. CDR3 length equals 12 residues. CDR3 loop: CASSLGVEVGFF. The CDR3 DNA reads TGTGCCAGCAGCTTAGGGGTTGAGGTCGGGTTCTTC.

This clone was counted a single time. The V and J genes are TRBV10-1 and TRBJ2-7; tentative D call: TRBD1 (6 bases). The CDR3 is 14 amino acids. V was trimmed by 3 bases and J by 7 bases, leaving 16 bases between them. Germline CDR1 WNHNN, CDR2 SYGVQD (reference sequence). CDR3 bases: TGCGCCAGCAGTGACTCCCGTGGACAGCTAGAGCAGTACTTC. This encodes CASSDSRGQLEQYF.

This chain links TRBV10-2 with TRBJ1-1; D is perhaps TRBD1 (6 bases). The V gene's germline CDR1 is WSHSY and CDR2 SAAADI. The CDR3 is made up of 17 amino acids. With 4 bases removed from V and 7 bases from J, the gap between germline ends came to 25 bases. The CDR3 is CASSGSKQGGGIDEAFF. The CDR3 DNA reads as TGCGCCAGCAGTGGATCGAAACAGGGCGGGGGAATTGATGAAGCTTTCTTT.

The chain recombines TRBV6-1 with TRBJ1-1; a possible D gene is TRBD1 (6 bases). The length of the CDR3 is 14 residues. V gave up 3 bases and J gave up 5 bases, with 13 bases separating them. Germline CDR1 MNHNS, CDR2 SASEGT. The CDR3 sequence: CASSEGGLKTEAFF. The CDR3 DNA sequence: TGTGCCAGCAGTGAGGGGGGGCTAAAGACTGAAGCTTTCTTT.

The chain uses TRBV5-4 and TRBJ1-1; D possibly corresponds to TRBD1 (5 bases). Germline V gives CDR1 SGHNT, CDR2 YYREEE (reference sequence). This CDR3 has 12 amino acids. Trimming removed 4 bases at V and 11 bases at J, with 15 bases between. The CDR3 loop is CASSRPPGQAFF. CDR3 in DNA: TGTGCCAGCAGCCGACCCCCAGGGCAGGCTTTCTTT.

J is TRBJ2-7 and V is TRBV5-4, with D possibly TRBD1 on 6 matching bases. Germline assignment: CDR1 SGHNT and CDR2 YYREEE (reference sequence). The V and J ends lost 0 bases and 1 base respectively, with 8 bases between them. This CDR3 region has 14 residues. The CDR3 nucleotides read TGTGCCAGCAGCTTGGAACAGGGTTCCTACGAGCAGTACTTC. Residues: CASSLEQGSYEQYF.

The V and J genes are TRBV29-1 and TRBJ2-1; 10 nucleotides line up with TRBD2. From germline, CDR1 is SQVTM and CDR2 ANQGSEA. The trim removed 4 bases at V and 7 bases at J, leaving 4 bases unmatched. The CDR3 is 13 residues long. In nucleotides, the CDR3 is TGCAGCGTTGCAGCGGGAGGGGTTAATGAGCAGTTCTTC. It encodes CSVAAGGVNEQFF.

This rearrangement joins TRBV19 to TRBJ2-1, with 12 bases aligning to TRBD2. This CDR3 is 18 amino acids long. Per germline, CDR1 LNHDA and CDR2 SQIVND (reference sequence). With 7 bases clipped from V and 4 bases from J, the junction kept 14 bases outside the gene matches. The chain's CDR3 is CASNVGASGRARYNEQFF. CDR3 nucleotide sequence: TGTGCCAGTAACGTAGGCGCTAGCGGGAGGGCCCGTTACAATGAGCAGTTCTTC.

In its sample, this clone was seen once. The genes are TRBV5-4 and TRBJ2-7; 14 bases fit TRBD2. J lost 0 bases, V lost 3 bases, and 8 bases had no gene match. The CDR3 spans 18 residues. From germline, CDR1 is SGHNT and CDR2 YYREEE (reference sequence). The CDR3 here is CASSSRTSGGPSSYEQYF. The CDR3, as DNA: TGTGCCAGCAGCTCCAGGACTAGCGGGGGGCCTTCCTCCTACGAGCAGTACTTC.

The chain carries TRBV6-1 and TRBJ2-7; tentative D call: TRBD2 (6 bases). This CDR3 is built from 15 residues. The germline V gene has CDR1 MNHNS and CDR2 SASEGT. Trimming cost V 4 bases and J 5 bases, with 18 bases left between them. The CDR3 region is CASSAGFGGLDEQYV. As DNA, the CDR3 is TGTGCCAGCAGTGCTGGATTCGGGGGTTTGGACGAGCAGTACGTC.

V usage is TRBV2 and J usage is TRBJ2-3; D is undetermined. V shed 3 bases and J shed 4 bases, with 14 bases lying between them. In germline, CDR1 is SNHLY, CDR2 FYNNEI. The CDR3 covers 15 residues. The CDR3 spells CASSENGLEADTQYF. The CDR3 DNA reads TGTGCCAGCAGTGAGAATGGTCTCGAGGCAGATACGCAGTATTTT. Supplemented by reference TRBV2 and TRBJ2-3, the full variable domain reads EPEVTQTPSHQVTQMGQEVILRCVPISNHLYFYWYRQILGQKVEFLVSFYNNEISEKSEIFDDQFSVERPDGSNFTLKIRSTKLEDSAMYFCASSENGLEADTQYFGPGTRLTVL.

This clone turned up a few times. The chain recombines TRBV11-2 with TRBJ1-6; D might be TRBD1 (6 bases). CDR3 length: 15 residues. V lost 3 bases, J lost 7 bases, and 13 bases lay in between. The germline gives CDR1 SGHAT, CDR2 FQNNGV. CDR3 region: CASSFLRDTNSPLHF. In DNA, the CDR3 is TGTGCCAGCAGCTTTCTCCGGGACACCAATTCACCCCTCCACTTT.

The chain carries TRBV5-4 and TRBJ1-2, with D maybe TRBD1 (6 bases). Trimming took off 0 bases at V and 8 bases at J, with 11 bases between the two ends. The CDR3 has 13 amino acids. Per the germline V gene, CDR1 is SGHNT and CDR2 is YYREEE (reference sequence). CDR3 DNA sequence: TGTGCCAGCAGCTTGGAGACAGGAGGGGGCTACACCTTC. Protein: CASSLETGGGYTF. The full variable domain, its missing parts supplied by reference TRBV5-4 and TRBJ1-2, is ETGVTQSPTHLIKTRGQQVTLRCSSQSGHNTVSWYQQALGQGPQFIFQYYREEENGRGNFPPRFSGLQFPNYSSELNVNALELDDSALYLCASSLETGGGYTFGSGTRLTVV.

In DNA, the CDR3 is TGCAGTGCGGCGAGGTCGGGGGAGCAGTACGTC. It translates to CSAARSGEQYV. The chain has TRBV20-1 and TRBJ2-7; perhaps TRBD2 as D (5 bases). From germline, CDR1 is DFQATT and CDR2 SNEGSKA (reference sequence). V lost 6 bases and J 7 bases, leaving 13 bases between the germline ends. The length of the CDR3 is 11 residues.

The chain recombines TRBV28 with TRBJ1-5; D ambiguous. The V and J ends lost 8 bases and 1 base respectively, with 9 bases between them. CDR3 length: 13 amino acids. Germline lookup yields CDR1 MDHEN and CDR2 SYDVKM. As DNA, the CDR3 is TGTGCCAGCTCCCGTGAGAGCAATCAGCCCCAGCATTTT. Translation gives CASSRESNQPQHF.

The V gene is TRBV5-1, the J gene TRBJ1-4; D is undetermined. The CDR3 has 15 amino acids. The V end lost 0 bases, the J end lost 0 bases, and 6 bases lay between the germline ends. Germline loops: CDR1 SGHRS, CDR2 YFSETQ. For the CDR3, the DNA is TGCGCCAGCAGCTTGGGGATTGCAACTAATGAAAAACTGTTTTTT. Its translation: CASSLGIATNEKLFF.

The rearrangement links TRBV5-8 to TRBJ1-2; D may be TRBD1 (6 bases). The germline V gene has CDR1 SGHTS and CDR2 YDEGEE. The V gene lost 4 bases and the J gene lost 4 bases, with 23 bases spanning the gap. The CDR3 runs to 17 residues. This CDR3 is CASSLRVGTRGRYGYTF. The CDR3 coding sequence is TGTGCCAGCAGCCTGAGAGTCGGGACTCGGGGGCGCTATGGCTACACCTTC. The complete variable domain, with remaining parts taken from reference TRBV5-8 and TRBJ1-2, reads EAGVTQSPTHLIKTRGQQATLRCSPISGHTSVYWYQQALGLGLQFLLWYDEGEERNRGNFPPRFSGRQFPNYSSELNVNALELEDSALYLCASSLRVGTRGRYGYTFGSGTRLTVV.

The CDR3 DNA follows: TGTGCCAGCAGCCCAAGACGGAGCTTCCAAGAGACCCAGTACTTC. Protein: CASSPRRSFQETQYF. The chain employs TRBV2 and TRBJ2-5; unclear D gene. V was pared by 6 bases and J by 1 base, with 15 bases between. The CDR3 loop spans 15 amino acids. Germline V gene sequence: CDR1 SNHLY, CDR2 FYNNEI.

This chain joins TRBV7-2 and TRBJ2-3; 12 bases agree with TRBD2. CDR1 SGHTA and CDR2 FQGNSA come from the germline V gene. CDR3 length: 17 residues. V shed 2 bases, J shed 6 bases, and the junction held 9 bases outside the gene matches. The CDR3 sequence is CASSLQASGRAGDTQYF. The CDR3 DNA follows: TGTGCCAGCAGCTTACAGGCTAGCGGGAGGGCCGGGGATACGCAGTATTTT.

The rearrangement links TRBV18 to TRBJ1-5; D gene ambiguous. Germline CDR1 KGHSH, CDR2 LQKENI. Deletions cut 3 bases from V and 5 bases from J, with 11 bases between. The CDR3 contains 14 residues. The CDR3 DNA reads TGTGCCAGCTCACCGGCAGGAGGCGATCAGCCCCAGCATTTT. Its translation is CASSPAGGDQPQHF.

The chain carries TRBV4-3 and TRBJ2-1; D may correspond to TRBD1 or TRBD2 (5 bases each). The germline V gene encodes CDR1 LGHNA and CDR2 YSLEER. The V gene lost 3 bases and the J gene lost 8 bases, with 32 bases spanning the gap. This CDR3 spans 20 amino acids. CDR3 DNA: TGCGCCAGCAGCCATGATAAAGATCCGTTTAGGGGAGCTTTGGGGGATGAGCAGTTCTTC. Translated: CASSHDKDPFRGALGDEQFF.

The V gene is TRBV7-2, the J gene TRBJ2-7, with 10 bases identical to TRBD1. CDR3 length: 15 residues. Germline V gene lookup returns CDR1 SGHTA and CDR2 FQGNSA. V trimming: 4 bases; J trimming: 6 bases; junction bases outside the gene matches: 9. CDR3 nucleotide sequence: TGTGCCAGCAGCTATTCCGGGACAGGGGCTTTCGAGCAGTACTTC. This encodes CASSYSGTGAFEQYF.

The rearrangement links TRBV6-5 to TRBJ2-7, with 7 bases matching TRBD2. Germline V gives CDR1 MNHEY, CDR2 SVGAGI. V lost 2 bases and J lost 3; bases outside the gene matches: 1. This CDR3 is built from 13 residues. CDR3 in amino acids: CASSYGRGYEQYF. The CDR3 DNA reads TGTGCCAGCAGTTACGGGAGGGGCTACGAGCAGTACTTC.

The V call is TRBV2, the J call TRBJ2-2; D tentatively reads TRBD1 or TRBD2 (5 bases each). V lost 8 bases and J 6 bases, leaving 19 bases between the germline ends. Germline V gives CDR1 SNHLY, CDR2 FYNNEI. This CDR3 has 15 residues. CDR3: CASEGPGIGSGELFF. Written as DNA, the CDR3 is TGTGCCAGCGAGGGGCCCGGGATCGGTTCCGGGGAGCTGTTTTTT.

The gene calls are TRBV4-1 and TRBJ1-4, with no clear D. The ends were cut back, 2 bases at V and 7 bases at J, with 5 bases in the middle. This CDR3 spans 12 amino acids. Germline CDR1 is MGHRA and CDR2 is YSYEKL. As DNA, the CDR3 is TGCGCCAGCAGCCAAATCAGTGAAAAACTGTTTTTT. Protein sequence: CASSQISEKLFF.

This clone was seen just once. The rearrangement links TRBV27 to TRBJ1-3, with D unresolved. The germline CDR1 and CDR2 sequences are MNHEY and SMNVEV (reference sequence). Trimming removed 4 bases from V and 0 bases from J, with 13 bases in between. This CDR3 region has 16 residues. CDR3 sequence reads: CASSSQIKPSGNTIYF. The CDR3 region has the DNA TGTGCCAGCAGTTCCCAGATCAAACCCTCTGGAAACACCATATATTTT.

The chain joins TRBV4-3 to TRBJ2-2, with 9 bases fitting TRBD1. J gave up 3 bases and V 3 bases, and 8 bases lay outside the gene matches. Germline V gene data show CDR1 as LGHNA and CDR2 as YSLEER. The CDR3 has 17 amino acids. DNA for the CDR3: TGCGCCAGCAGCCAGGGACAGGGAGGTTCGGACACCGGGGAGCTGTTTTTT. The encoded protein is CASSQGQGGSDTGELFF.